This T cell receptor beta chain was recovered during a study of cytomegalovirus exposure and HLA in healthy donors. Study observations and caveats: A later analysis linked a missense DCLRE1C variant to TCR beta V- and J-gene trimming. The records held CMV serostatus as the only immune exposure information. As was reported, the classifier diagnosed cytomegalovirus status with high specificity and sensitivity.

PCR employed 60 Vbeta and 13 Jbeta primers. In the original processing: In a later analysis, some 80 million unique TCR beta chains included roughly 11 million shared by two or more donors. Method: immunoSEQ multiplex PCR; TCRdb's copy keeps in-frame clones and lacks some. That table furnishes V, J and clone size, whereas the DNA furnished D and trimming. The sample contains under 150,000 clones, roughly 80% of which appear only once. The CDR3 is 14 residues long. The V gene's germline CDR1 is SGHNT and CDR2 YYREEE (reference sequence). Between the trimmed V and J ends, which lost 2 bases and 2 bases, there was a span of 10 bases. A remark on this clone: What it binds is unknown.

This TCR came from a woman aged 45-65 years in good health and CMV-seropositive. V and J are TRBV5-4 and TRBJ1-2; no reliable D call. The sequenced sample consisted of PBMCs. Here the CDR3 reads CASSLDMLNYGYTF. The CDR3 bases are TGTGCCAGCAGCTTAGACATGTTAAACTATGGCTACACCTTC.